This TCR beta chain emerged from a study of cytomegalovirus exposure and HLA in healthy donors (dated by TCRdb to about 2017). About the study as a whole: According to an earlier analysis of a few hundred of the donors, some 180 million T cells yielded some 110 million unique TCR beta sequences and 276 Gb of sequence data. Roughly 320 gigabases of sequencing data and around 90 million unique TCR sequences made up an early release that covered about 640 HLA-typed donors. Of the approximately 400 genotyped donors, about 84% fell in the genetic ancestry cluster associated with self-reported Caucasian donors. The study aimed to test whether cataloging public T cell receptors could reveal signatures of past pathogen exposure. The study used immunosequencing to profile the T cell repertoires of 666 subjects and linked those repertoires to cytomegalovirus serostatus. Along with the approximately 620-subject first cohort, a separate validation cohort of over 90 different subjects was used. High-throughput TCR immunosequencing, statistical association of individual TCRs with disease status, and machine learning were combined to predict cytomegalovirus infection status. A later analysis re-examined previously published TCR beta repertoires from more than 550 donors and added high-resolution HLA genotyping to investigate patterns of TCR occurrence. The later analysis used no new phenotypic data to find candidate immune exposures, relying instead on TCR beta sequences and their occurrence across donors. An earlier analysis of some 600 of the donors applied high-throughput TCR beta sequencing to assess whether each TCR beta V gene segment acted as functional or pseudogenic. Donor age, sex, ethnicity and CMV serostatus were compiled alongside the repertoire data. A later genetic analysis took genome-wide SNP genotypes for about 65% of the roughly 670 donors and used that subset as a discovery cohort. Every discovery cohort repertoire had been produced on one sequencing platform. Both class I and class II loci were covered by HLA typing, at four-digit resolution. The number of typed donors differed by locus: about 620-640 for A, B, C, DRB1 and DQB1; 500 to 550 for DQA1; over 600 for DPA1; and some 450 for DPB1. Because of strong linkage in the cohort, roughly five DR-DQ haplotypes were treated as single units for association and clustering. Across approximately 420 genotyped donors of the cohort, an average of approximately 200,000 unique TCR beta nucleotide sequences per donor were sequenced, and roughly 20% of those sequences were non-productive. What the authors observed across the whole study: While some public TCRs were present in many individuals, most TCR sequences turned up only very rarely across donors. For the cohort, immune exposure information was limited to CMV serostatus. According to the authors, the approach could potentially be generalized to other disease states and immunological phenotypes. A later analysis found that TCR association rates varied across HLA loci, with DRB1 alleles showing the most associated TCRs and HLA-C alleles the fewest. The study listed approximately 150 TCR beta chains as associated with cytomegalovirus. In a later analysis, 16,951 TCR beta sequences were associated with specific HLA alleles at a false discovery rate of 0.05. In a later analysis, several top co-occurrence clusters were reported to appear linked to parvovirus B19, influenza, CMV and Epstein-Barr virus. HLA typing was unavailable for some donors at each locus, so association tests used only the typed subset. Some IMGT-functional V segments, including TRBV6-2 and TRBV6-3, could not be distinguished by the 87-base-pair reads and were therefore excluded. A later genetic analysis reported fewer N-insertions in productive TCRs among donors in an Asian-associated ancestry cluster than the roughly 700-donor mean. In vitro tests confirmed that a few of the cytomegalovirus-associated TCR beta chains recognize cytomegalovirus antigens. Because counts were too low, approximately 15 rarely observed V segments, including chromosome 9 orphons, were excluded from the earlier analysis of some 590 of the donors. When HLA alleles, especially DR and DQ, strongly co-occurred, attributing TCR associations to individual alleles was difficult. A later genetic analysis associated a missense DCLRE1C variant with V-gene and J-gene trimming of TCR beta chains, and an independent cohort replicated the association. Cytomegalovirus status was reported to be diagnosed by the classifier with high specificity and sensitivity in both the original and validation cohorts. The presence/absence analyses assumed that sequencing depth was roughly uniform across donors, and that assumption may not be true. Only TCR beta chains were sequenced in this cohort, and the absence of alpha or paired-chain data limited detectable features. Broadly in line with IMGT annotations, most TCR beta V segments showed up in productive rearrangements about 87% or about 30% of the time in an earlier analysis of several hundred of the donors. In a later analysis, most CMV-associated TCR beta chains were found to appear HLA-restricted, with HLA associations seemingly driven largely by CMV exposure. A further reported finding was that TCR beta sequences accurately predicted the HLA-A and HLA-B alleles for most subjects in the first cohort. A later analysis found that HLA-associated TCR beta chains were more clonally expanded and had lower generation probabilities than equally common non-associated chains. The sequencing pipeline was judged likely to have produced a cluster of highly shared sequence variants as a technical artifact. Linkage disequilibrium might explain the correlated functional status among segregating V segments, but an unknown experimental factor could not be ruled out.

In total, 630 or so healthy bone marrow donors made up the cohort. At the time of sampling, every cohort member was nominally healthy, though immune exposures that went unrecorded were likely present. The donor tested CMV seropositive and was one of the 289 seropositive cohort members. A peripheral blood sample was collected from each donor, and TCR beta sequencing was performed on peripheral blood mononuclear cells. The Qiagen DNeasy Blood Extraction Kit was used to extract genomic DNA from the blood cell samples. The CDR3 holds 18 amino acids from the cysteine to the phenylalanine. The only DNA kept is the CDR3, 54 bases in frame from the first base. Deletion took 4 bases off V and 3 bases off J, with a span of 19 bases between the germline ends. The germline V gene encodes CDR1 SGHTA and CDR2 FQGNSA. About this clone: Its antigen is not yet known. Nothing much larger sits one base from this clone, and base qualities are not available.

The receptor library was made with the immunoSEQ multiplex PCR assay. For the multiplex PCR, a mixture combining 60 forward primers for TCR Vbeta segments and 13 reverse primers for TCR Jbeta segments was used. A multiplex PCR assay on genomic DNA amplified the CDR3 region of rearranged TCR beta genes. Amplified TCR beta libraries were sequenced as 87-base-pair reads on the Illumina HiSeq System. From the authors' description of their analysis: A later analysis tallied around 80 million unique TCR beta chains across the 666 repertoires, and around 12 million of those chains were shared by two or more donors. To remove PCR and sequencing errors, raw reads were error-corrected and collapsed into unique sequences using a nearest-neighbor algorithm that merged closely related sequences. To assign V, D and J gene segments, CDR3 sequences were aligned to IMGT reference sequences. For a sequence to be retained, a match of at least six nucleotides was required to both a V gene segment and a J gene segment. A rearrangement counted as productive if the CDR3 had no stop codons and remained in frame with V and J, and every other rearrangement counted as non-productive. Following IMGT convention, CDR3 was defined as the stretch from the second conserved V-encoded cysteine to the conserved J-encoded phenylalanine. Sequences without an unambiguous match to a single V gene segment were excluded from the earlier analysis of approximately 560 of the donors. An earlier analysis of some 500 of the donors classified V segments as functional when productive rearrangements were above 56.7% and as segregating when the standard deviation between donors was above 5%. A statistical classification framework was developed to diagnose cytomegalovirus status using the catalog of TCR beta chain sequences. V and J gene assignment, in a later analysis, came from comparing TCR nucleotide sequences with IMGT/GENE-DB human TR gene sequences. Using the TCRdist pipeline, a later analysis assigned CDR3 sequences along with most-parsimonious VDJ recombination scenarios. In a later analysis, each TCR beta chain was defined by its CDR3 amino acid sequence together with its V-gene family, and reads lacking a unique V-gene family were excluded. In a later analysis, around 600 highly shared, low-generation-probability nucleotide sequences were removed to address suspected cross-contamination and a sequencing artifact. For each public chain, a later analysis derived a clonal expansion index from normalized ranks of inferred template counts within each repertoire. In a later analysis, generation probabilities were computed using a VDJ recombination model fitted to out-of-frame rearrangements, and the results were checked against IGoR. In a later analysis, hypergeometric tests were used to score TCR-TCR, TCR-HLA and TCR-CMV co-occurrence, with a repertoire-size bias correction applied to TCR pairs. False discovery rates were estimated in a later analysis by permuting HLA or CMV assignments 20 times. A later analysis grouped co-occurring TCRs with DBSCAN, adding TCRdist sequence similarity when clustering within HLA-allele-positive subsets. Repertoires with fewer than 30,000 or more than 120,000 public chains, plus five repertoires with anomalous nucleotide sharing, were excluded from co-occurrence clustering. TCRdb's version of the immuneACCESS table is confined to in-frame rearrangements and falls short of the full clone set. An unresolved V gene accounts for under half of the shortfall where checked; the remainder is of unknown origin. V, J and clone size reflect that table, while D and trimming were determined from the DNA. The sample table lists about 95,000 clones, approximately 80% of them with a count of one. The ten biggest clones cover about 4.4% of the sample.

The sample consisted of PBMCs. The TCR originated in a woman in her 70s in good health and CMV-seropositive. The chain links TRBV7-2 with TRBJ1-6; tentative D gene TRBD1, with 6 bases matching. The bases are TGTGCCAGCAGCTACCTGGGGGGGGCTATGGGCTATAATTCACCCCTCCACTTT. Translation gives CASSYLGGAMGYNSPLHF.